The clone carrying this TCR beta chain occurred many times. The data were taken from a study of blood T cell repertoires in COVID-19. Study details: The United States, Italy and Spain were the sources of the acute and convalescent COVID-19 samples. PBMCs, B-cell-depleted T cells, or T cells provided the cDNA or gDNA that made up the material.

In the study's own analysis: Reference gene primer amplification in the assay estimated nucleated cell counts. The protocol was immunoSEQ multiplex PCR, while the TCRdb copy is restricted to in-frame clones and leaves out a portion. That table supplies the V and J calls and clone size; D and trimming were determined from the DNA. This sample has nearly 200,000 clones, with roughly four fifths found just once. Germline CDR1 and CDR2: WSHSY and SAAADI. Trimming shortened V by 7 bases and J by 1 base, and 13 bases separated the two germline ends. The length of the CDR3 is 14 residues. J is TRBJ2-5 and V is TRBV10-2; no reliable D call. The sequenced sample was peripheral blood. The clonotype was recovered from a human donor with acute or convalescent COVID-19. The donor label of this sample is uncertain. CDR3 protein: CASKVSLGQETQYF. Here the CDR3 DNA reads TGCGCCAGCAAAGTTTCGCTAGGCCAAGAGACCCAGTACTTC.